This T cell receptor beta chain was obtained from a study of blood T cells in healthy people across ages. A second about 7 to 11 cycle PCR used barcoded and J-beta primers. TCRdb ran MiXCR on the 5' RACE reads and lists one entry per CDR3 protein. The table has around 800,000 distinct CDR3 sequences, approximately 67% seen once; the top ten hold roughly 25%. This CDR3 is built from 11 residues. Germline lookup yields CDR1 DFQATT and CDR2 SNEGSKA (reference sequence). V lost 6 bases and J lost 4, with 10 bases in between. This clonotype was sampled from a man aged 25 to 45 in good health. Source material: blood. This chain joins TRBV20-1 and TRBJ2-7; D not certain. The CDR3 reads CSAPGWYEQYF. The CDR3, as DNA: TGCAGTGCCCCCGGGTGGTACGAGCAGTACTTC.